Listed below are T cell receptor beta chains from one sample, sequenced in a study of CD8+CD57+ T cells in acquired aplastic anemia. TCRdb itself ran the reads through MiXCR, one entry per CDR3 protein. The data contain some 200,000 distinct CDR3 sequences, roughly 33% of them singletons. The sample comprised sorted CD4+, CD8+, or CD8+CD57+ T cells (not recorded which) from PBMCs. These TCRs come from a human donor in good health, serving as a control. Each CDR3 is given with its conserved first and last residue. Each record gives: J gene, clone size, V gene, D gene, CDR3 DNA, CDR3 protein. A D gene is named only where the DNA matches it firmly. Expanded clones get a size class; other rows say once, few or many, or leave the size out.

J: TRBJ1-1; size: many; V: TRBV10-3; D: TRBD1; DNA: TGTGCCATCAGTGAGGGGGGGACAGCTGGAGCTTTCTTT; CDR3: CAISEGGTAGAFF
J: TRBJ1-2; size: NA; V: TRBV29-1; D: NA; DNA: TGCAGCGTCGAACAGGGCTACCGCTCCGGCTACACCTTC; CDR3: CSVEQGYRSGYTF
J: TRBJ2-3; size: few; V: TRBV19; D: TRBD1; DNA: TGTGCCAGTAGTAGAATAGGGGGCAGTATTACATCTAGCACAGATACGCAGTATTTT; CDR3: CASSRIGGSITSSTDTQYF
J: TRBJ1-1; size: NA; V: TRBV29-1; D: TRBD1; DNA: TGCAGCGTCGTACAGGGGGATGGAGCTTTCTTT; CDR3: CSVVQGDGAFF
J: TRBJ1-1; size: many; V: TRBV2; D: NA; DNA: TGTGCCAGCATCTTCCCCGGTTGGGGGGGGCTCACTGAAGCTTTCTTT; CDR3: CASIFPGWGGLTEAFF
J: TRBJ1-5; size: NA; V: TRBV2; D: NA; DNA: TGTGCCAGCCGAGGATGGGGCGGTAGCAATCAGCCCCAGCATTTT; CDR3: CASRGWGGSNQPQHF
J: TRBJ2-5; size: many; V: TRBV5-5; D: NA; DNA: TGTGCCAGCGGAATTCAGCACCAAGAGACCCAGTACTTC; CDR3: CASGIQHQETQYF
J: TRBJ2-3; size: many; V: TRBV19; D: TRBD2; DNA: TGTGCCAGTAGTCGGCGGGAGGGCACAGATACGCAGTATTTT; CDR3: CASSRREGTDTQYF
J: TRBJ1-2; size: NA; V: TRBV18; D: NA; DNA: TGTGCCAGCTCCCAATCTGGGATCGGGTATGGCTACACCTTC; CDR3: CASSQSGIGYGYTF
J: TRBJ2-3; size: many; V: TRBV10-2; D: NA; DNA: TGCGCCAGCAGTGAGATAGGGGATACGCAGTATTTT; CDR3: CASSEIGDTQYF
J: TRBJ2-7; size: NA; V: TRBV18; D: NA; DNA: TGTGCCAGCTCACCCCCCTCTGGCGAGCAGTACTTC; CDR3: CASSPPSGEQYF
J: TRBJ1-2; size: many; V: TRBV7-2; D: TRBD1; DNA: TGTGCCAGCAGCTCGGGACAGCAATTCTATGGCTACACCTTC; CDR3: CASSSGQQFYGYTF
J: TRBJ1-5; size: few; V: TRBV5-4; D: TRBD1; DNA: TGTGCCAGCAGCTTGTACCCGGACAGGGCTCGGGGTCAGCCCCAGCATTTT; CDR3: CASSLYPDRARGQPQHF
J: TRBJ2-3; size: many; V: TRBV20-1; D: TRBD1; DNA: TGCAGTGCCGAGGACAGGGTTACAGATACGCAGTATTTT; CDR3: CSAEDRVTDTQYF
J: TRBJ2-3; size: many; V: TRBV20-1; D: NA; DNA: TGCAGTGCTAGCCCGGGATACCTCACAGATACGCAGTATTTT; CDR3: CSASPGYLTDTQYF
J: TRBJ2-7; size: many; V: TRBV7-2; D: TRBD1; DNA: TGTGCCAGCAGCTATGACAGGGGGGGCTACGAGCAGTACTTC; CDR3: CASSYDRGGYEQYF
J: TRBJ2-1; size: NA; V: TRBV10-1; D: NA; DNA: TGCGCCAGCAGTGAGTCGAAAACCCACGGGAAGTTCTTC; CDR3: CASSESKTHGKFF
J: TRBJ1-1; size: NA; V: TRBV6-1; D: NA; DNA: TGTGCCAGCAGGCAGACCAGAAATCTCCAGCCGAACACTGAAGCTTTCTTT; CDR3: CASRQTRNLQPNTEAFF
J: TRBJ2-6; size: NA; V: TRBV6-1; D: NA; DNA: TGTGCCAGCAATGAGAGAGGGCCTGGGGCCAACGTCCTGACTTTC; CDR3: CASNERGPGANVLTF
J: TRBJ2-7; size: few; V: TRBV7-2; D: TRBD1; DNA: TGTGCCAGCAGCTACACAGGGGTCGAGCAGTACTTC; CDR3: CASSYTGVEQYF
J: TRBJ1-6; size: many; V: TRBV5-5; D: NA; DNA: TGTGCCAGCAGCCCACTAAATTCACCCCTCCACTTT; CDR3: CASSPLNSPLHF
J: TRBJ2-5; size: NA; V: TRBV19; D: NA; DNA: TGTGCCAGTAGTATGAGTGAGACCCAGTACTTC; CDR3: CASSMSETQYF
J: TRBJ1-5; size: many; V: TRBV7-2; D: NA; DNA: TGTGCCAGCAGCTTAGATTATTTCCAGCCCCAGCATTTT; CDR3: CASSLDYFQPQHF
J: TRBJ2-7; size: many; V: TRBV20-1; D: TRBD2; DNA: TGCAGTGCCCCTAGGGGTGGACTAGCGGGAGTTCTACACGAGCAGTACTTC; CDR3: CSAPRGGLAGVLHEQYF
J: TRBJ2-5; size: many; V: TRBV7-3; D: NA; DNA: TGTGCCAGCAGCTTGAGCCGGGACCGCGGGCAAGAGACCCAGTACTTC; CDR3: CASSLSRDRGQETQYF
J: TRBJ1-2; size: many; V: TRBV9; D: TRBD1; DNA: TGTGCCAGCAGCGTAGACAGGGGGTATGGCTACACCTTC; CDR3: CASSVDRGYGYTF
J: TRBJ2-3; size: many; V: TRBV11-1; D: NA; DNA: TGTGCCAGCAGCTTAGTGGCCTGGACCGCCACAGATACGCAGTATTTT; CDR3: CASSLVAWTATDTQYF
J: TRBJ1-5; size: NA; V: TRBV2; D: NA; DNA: TGTGCCAGCAGTTATGACGGACAGCCCCAGCATTTT; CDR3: CASSYDGQPQHF
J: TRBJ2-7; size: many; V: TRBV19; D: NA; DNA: TGTGCCAGTACCACCGGCCCGGCAGGGCAGTACTTC; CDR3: CASTTGPAGQYF
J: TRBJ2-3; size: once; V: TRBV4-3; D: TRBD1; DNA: TGCGCCAGCAGCCAAGGGACAGGGGGAAGCACAGATACGCAGTATTTT; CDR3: CASSQGTGGSTDTQYF
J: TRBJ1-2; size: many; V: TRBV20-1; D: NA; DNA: TGCAGCGGCGCGGGGGAAGCAAGCGGCTACACCTTC; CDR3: CSGAGEASGYTF
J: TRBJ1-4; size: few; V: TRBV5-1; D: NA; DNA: TGCGCCAGCAGCTTATTAGACAGAGGGGAAAAACTGTTTTTT; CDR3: CASSLLDRGEKLFF
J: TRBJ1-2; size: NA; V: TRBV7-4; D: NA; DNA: TGTGCCAGCAGCTTCGTATTCCATGGCTACACCTTC; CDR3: CASSFVFHGYTF
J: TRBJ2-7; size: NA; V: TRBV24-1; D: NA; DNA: TGTGCCACCAGTGATTATCCTCCTGCAGGGACCCGCGAGCAGTACTTC; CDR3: CATSDYPPAGTREQYF
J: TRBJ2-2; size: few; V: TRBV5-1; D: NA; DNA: TGCGCCAGCAGGTCCTGGGGCGAGAACACCGGGGAGCTGTTTTTT; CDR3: CASRSWGENTGELFF
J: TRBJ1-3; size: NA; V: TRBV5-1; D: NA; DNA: TGCGCCAGCAGCTTGGCCGGGTCGGACACCATATATTTT; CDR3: CASSLAGSDTIYF
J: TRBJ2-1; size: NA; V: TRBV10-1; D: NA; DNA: TGCGCCAGCAGTGAGGGCGGGACATCGCACAATGAGCAGTTCTTC; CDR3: CASSEGGTSHNEQFF
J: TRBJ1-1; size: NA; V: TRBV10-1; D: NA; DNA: TGCGCCAGCAGTGAGTCCAGGAGCTACACTGAAGCTTTCTTT; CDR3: CASSESRSYTEAFF
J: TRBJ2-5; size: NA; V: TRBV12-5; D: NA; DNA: TGTGCTAGTGGGTCGGGCAGGGGAGGGGAGACCCAGTACTTC; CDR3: CASGSGRGGETQYF
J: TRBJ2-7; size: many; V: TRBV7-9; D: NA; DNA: TGTGCCAGCAGCTTAGGCGGGACCCTCTCCTACGAGCAGTACTTC; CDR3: CASSLGGTLSYEQYF
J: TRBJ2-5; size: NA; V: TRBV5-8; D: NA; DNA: TGTGCCAGCAGCTTGGGATGGCAAACAGGGTTCGTGGAGACCCAGTACTTC; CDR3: CASSLGWQTGFVETQYF
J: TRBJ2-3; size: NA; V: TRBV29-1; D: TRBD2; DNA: TGCAGCGTTGTTAGCGGGGGCCGTAGCACAGATACGCAGTATTTT; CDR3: CSVVSGGRSTDTQYF
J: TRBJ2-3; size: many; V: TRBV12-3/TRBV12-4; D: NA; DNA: TGTGCCAGCACGCCGATGGGGTTTGCGCAGTATTTT; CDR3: CASTPMGFAQYF
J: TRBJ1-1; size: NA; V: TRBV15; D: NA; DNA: TGTGCCACCAGCAGAGATCTGGGGGGGCTGGTGAACACTGAAGCTTTCTTT; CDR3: CATSRDLGGLVNTEAFF
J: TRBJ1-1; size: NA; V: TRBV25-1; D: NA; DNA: TGTGCCGGCCCGGCGGGTACTGAAGCTTTCTTT; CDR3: CAGPAGTEAFF
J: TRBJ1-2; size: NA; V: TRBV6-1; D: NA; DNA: TGTGCCAGCAGCTCCGTGGGCAGCGCGGGCTACACCTTC; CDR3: CASSSVGSAGYTF
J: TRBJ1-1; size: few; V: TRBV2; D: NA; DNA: TGTGCCAGCAGTGAACAGGTACACCCTGAAGCTTTCTTT; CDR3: CASSEQVHPEAFF
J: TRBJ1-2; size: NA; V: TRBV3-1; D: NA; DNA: TGTGCCAGCAGCCAGTTCATACGTCAAATCGGCGGCTACACCTTC; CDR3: CASSQFIRQIGGYTF
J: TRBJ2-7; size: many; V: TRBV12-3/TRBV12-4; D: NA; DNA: TGTGCCAGCAGTTTTGGAGGGGCCGAGCAGTACTTC; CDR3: CASSFGGAEQYF
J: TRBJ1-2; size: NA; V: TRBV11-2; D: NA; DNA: TGTGCCAGCAGCCAAGATAACCAGGACTATGGCTACACCTTC; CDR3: CASSQDNQDYGYTF
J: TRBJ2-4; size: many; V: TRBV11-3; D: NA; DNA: TGTGCCAGCAGCTCAACGGATCAAAACATTCAGTACTTC; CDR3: CASSSTDQNIQYF